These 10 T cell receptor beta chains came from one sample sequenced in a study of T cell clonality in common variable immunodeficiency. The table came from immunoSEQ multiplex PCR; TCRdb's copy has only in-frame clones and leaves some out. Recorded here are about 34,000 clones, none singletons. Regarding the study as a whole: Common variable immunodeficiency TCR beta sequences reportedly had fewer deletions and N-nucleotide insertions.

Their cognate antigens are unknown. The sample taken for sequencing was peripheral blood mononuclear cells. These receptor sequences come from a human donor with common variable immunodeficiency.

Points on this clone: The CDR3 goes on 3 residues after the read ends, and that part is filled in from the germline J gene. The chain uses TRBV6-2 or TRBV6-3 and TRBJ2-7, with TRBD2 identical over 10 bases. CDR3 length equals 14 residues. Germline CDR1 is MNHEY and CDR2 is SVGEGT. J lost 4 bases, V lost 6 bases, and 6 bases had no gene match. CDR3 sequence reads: CASRAASGSYEQYF. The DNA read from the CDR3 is TGTGCCAGCAGGGCAGCTAGCGGGAGTTACGAG.

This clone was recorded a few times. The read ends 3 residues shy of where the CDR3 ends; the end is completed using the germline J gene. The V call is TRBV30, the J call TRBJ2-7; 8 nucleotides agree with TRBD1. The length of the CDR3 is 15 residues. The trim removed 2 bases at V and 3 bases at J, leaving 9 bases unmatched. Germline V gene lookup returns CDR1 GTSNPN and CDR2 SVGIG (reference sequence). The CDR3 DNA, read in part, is TGTGCCTGGAGTTTCCCCCCGGACAGGGTCTACGAG. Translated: CAWSFPPDRVYE. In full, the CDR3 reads CAWSFPPDRVYEQYF.

The DNA read from the CDR3 is TGTGCCAGCAGCCATCCTCAGGGGTCCACTGAA. Protein sequence: CASSHPQGSTE. The entire CDR3 reads CASSHPQGSTEAFF. The chain joins TRBV7-9 to TRBJ1-1, with D tentatively TRBD1 (6 bases). Coverage ceases 3 residues before the CDR3 finishes, and the germline J gene fills in the end. The CDR3 totals 14 residues. Trimming stripped 5 bases from V and 4 bases from J, with 14 bases between. Germline V gene sequence: CDR1 SEHNR, CDR2 FQNEAQ (reference sequence). The full variable domain, completed using reference TRBV7-9 and TRBJ1-1, is DTGVSQNPRHKITKRGQNVTFRCDPISEHNRLYWYRQTLGQGPEFLTYFQNEAQLEKSRLLSDRFSAERPKGSFSTLEIQRTEQGDSAMYLCASSHPQGSTEAFFGQGTRLTVV.

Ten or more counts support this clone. CDR3 DNA (partial): TGTGCCAGCAGGCATCCGGGACAGGGGTTTGGC. It codes for CASRHPGQGFG. The full CDR3 protein is CASRHPGQGFGYTF. V usage is TRBV5-4 and J usage is TRBJ1-2; 10 positions match TRBD1. The observed sequence ends 3 residues before the CDR3 terminus, with the missing tail filled in from the germline J gene. The V segment lost 5 bases and the J segment 7 bases; nucleotides outside the gene matches: 8. CDR3 length: 14 residues. CDR1 SGHNT and CDR2 YYREEE come from the germline V gene (reference sequence). Using reference TRBV5-4 and TRBJ1-2 for the parts outside the CDR3, the full variable domain is ETGVTQSPTHLIKTRGQQVTLRCSSQSGHNTVSWYQQALGQGPQFIFQYYREEENGRGNFPPRFSGLQFPNYSSELNVNALELDDSALYLCASRHPGQGFGYTFGSGTRLTVV.

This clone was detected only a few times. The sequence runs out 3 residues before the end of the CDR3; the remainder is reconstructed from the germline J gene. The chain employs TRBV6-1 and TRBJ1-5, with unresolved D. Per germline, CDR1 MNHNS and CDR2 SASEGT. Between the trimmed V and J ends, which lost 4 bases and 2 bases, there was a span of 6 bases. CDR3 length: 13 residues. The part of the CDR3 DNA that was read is TGTGCCAGCAGTGCCGGGGGCAATCAGCCC. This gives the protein CASSAGGNQP. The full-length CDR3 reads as CASSAGGNQPQHF.

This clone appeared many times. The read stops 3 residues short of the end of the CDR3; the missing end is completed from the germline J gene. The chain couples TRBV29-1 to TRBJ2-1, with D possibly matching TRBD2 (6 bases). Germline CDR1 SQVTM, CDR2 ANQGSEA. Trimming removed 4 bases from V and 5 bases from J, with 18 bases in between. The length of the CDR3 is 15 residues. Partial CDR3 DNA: TGCAGCGTTGTGGGGTCGGGACTCGTGAACAATGAG. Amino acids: CSVVGSGLVNNE. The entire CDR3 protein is CSVVGSGLVNNEQFF.

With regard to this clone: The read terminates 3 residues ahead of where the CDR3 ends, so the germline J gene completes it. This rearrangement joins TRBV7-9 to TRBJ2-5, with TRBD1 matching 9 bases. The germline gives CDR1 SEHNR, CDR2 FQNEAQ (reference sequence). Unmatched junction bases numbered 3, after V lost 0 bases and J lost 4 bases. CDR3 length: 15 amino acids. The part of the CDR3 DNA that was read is TGTGCCAGCAGCTTAGCGGGACAGGGCAGAGAGACC. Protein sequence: CASSLAGQGRET. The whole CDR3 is CASSLAGQGRETQYF. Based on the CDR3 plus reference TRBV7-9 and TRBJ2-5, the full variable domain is DTGVSQNPRHKITKRGQNVTFRCDPISEHNRLYWYRQTLGQGPEFLTYFQNEAQLEKSRLLSDRFSAERPKGSFSTLEIQRTEQGDSAMYLCASSLAGQGRETQYFGPGTRLLVL.

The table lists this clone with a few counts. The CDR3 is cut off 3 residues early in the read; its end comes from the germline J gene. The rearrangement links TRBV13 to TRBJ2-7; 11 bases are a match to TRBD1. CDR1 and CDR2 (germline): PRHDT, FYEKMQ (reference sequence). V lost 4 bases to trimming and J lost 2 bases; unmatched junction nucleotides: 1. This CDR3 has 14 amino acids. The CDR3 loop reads CASSSGQGAYEQYF. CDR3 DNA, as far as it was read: TGTGCCAGCAGCTCGGGACAGGGGGCCTACGAG.

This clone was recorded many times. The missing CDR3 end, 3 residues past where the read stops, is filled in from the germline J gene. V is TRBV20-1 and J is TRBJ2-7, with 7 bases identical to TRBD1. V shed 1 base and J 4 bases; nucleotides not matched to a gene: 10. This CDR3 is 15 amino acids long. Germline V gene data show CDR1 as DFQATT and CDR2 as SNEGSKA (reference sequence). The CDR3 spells CSARGRQGMMYEQYF. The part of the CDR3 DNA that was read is TGCAGTGCTAGAGGGAGACAGGGAATGATGTACGAG.

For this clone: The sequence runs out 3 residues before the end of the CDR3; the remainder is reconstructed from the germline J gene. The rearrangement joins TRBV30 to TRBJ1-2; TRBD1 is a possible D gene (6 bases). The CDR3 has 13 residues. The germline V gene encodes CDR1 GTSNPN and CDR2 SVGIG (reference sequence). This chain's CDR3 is CAWSVQQGDGYTF. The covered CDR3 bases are TGTGCCTGGAGTGTACAACAGGGTGACGGC.